This T cell receptor beta chain is from a study of CD8+ T cells in alopecia areata (dated by TCRdb to the late 2010s). In the study overall: Treated patients were enrolled in an open-label pilot trial of oral tofacitinib at 5 to 10 mg twice daily for moderate-to-severe alopecia areata. The study used high-throughput TCRbeta sequencing to examine T cell clonal expansion in alopecia areata, in both the C3H/HeJ mouse model and human patients. The RNA source kit depended on sample type: the PAXgene miRNA kit for fixed scalp, the miRNeasy kit for PBMCs, and the RNeasy kit for mouse skin. immunoSEQ multiplex PCR using 35 Vbeta forward primers and 13 Jbeta reverse primers was used to amplify TCRbeta CDR3 regions. Scalp tissue and sorted CD4+ and CD8+ peripheral blood T cells from patchy and totalis/universalis alopecia areata patients and from healthy controls were covered by human TCRbeta sequencing. For the treated patients, the SALT score, which quantifies what percentage of scalp surface area is affected, served as the measure of disease severity. Biopsies were taken from tofacitinib-treated patients at baseline and again at 4 and 24 weeks into treatment, and several of those patients also had a later scalp biopsy. Patients received tofacitinib for 6 to 18 months and were then followed off drug for 6 months to check for delayed response and recurrence. Scalp clonality was compared among normal scalp (n=4), patchy alopecia areata scalp (n=8), and alopecia totalis/universalis scalp (n=8). Results the study describes overall, beyond this receptor: Lesional scalp, especially in alopecia totalis/universalis, showed higher clonality and more expanded CD8+ clones than normal scalp, suggesting antigenic drive. During tofacitinib treatment, many expanded lesional clones remained in scalp and blood, and this persistence may partly explain relapse after treatment is stopped. Unlike mouse skin, which is dominated by gammadelta T cells, normal human skin has resident alphabeta T cells that are also sequenced, and this complicates analysis of the scalp TCR repertoire. Tofacitinib significantly decreased scalp clonality and the number of expanded CD8+ clones among the top 100 scalp clones. Because the treated cohort was small and had just a single nonresponder, larger studies are needed to establish links between baseline CD8+ expansion and response. Shared TCR sequences between patients were less evident than in mice, which may be partly attributable to HLA diversity in the patient population.

The receptor library was made with the immunoSEQ multiplex PCR assay. RNA was extracted from all samples and reverse transcribed into cDNA as template for TCR sequencing. First-strand cDNA was synthesized with SuperScript III using a 2:1 mix of oligo-dT and random hexamers. A synthetic immune receptor repertoire was used to gauge amplification bias, and whatever bias remained was removed computationally. The paper's processing steps were these. Raw reads were preprocessed for error removal, and CDR3 was defined according to IMGT conventions as running from the conserved cysteine to phenylalanine. To get clonality, Shannon entropy was normalized by log2 of the number of productive unique TCRs and the result was subtracted from 1. CD4 or CD8 identity of scalp clones was inferred by cross-referencing scalp TCRbeta sequences with sorted blood CD4 and CD8 repertoires. Drawn from immuneACCESS, this table holds only the in-frame rearrangements with V and J called that TCRdb kept. Clones are partly lost; checked studies trace under half to an unresolved V gene and leave the rest unexplained. The V and J calls and clone size come from that table; D and trimming were worked out from the DNA. The sample contains over 70,000 clones, roughly 66% of them found a single time. The ten most abundant clones make up about 25% of the sample.

In its sample, this clone was seen a few times. There is no known antigen for this receptor. No qualities accompany the bases; no much larger clone lies one base away. In the paper's terms, the time point label means: 20 to 30 weeks on oral tofacitinib. This specimen's treatment or condition label, per the study, means: oral pan-JAK inhibitor, 5-10 mg twice daily. Lesional scalp punch biopsies and peripheral blood were obtained from alopecia areata patients. PBMCs were separated by density centrifugation and stained for CD3, CD4 and CD8, after which CD4+ and CD8+ T cells were sorted on a FACSAria. The CDR3 starts with the cysteine, ends with the phenylalanine, and has 13 residues. The sequence is cut down to CDR3 DNA, 39 bases in frame from base 1. Per the germline V gene, MGHRA is the CDR1 and YSYEKL is the CDR2. V loses 0 bases, J loses 7 bases, and the germline ends lie 10 bases apart.

Recombination joined TRBV4-1 with TRBJ2-7; the D gene remains uncertain. The material was CD8+ T cells sorted from blood, obtained at week 24, from a patient treated with tofacitinib. The clonotype originates from a human donor with alopecia areata. For the CDR3, the sequence is CASSQEGLWEQYF. The bases read TGCGCCAGCAGCCAAGAGGGGTTGTGGGAGCAGTACTTC.